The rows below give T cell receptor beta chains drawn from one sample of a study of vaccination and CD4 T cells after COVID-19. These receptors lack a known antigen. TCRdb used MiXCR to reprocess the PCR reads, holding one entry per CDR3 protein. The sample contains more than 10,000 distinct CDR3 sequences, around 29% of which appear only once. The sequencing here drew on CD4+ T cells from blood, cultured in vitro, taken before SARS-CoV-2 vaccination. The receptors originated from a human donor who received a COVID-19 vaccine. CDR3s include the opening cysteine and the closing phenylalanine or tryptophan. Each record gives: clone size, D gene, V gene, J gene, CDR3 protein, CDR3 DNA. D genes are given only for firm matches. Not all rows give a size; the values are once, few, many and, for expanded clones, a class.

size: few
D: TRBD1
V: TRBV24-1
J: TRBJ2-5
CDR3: CATSEFRGSDMETQYF
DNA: TGTGCCACCAGTGAGTTCAGGGGGTCGGATATGGAGACCCAGTACTTC

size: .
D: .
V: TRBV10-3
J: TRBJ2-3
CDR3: CAISQTGDTQYF
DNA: TGTGCCATCAGCCAGACTGGCGATACGCAGTATTTT

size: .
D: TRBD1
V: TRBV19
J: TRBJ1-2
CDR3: CASSISGQGYGYTF
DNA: TGTGCCAGTAGTATTTCGGGACAGGGGTATGGCTACACCTTC

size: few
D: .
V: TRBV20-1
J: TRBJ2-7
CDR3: CSATRGGTYEQYF
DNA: TGCAGTGCTACCCGGGGCGGTACCTACGAGCAGTACTTC

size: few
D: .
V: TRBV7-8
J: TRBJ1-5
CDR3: CASSLGQNQPQHF
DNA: TGTGCCAGCAGCTTAGGCCAGAATCAGCCCCAGCATTTT

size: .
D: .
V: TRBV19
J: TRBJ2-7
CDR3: CASSIRADSSYEQYF
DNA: TGTGCCAGTAGTATTCGGGCTGACAGTTCCTACGAGCAGTACTTC

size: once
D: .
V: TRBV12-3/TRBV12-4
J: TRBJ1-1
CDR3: CASSLRLWTEAFF
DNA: TGTGCCAGCAGTTTGAGGCTGTGGACTGAAGCTTTCTTT

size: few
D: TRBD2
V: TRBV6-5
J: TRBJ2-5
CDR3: CASSSLAGGQTQYF
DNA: TGTGCCAGCAGTTCACTAGCGGGGGGCCAGACCCAGTACTTC

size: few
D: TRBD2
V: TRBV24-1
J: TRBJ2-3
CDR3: CATSDPQRGSTDTQYF
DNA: TGTGCCACCAGTGACCCGCAGCGGGGTAGCACAGATACGCAGTATTTT

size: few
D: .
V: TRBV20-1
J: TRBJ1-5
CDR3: CSARAGQSNQPQHF
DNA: TGCAGTGCTAGGGCCGGACAGAGCAATCAGCCCCAGCATTTT

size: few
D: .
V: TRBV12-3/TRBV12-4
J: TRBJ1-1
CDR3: CASSLGRRLPEAFF
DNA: TGTGCCAGCAGTTTGGGGCGGAGATTACCTGAAGCTTTCTTT

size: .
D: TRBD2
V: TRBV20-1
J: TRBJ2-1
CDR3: CSARGTSGGGIYDEQFF
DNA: TGCAGTGCTAGAGGGACTAGCGGGGGGGGTATCTACGATGAGCAGTTCTTC

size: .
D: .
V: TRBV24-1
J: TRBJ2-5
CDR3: CATSDFDVGQRETQYF
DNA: TGTGCCACCAGTGATTTTGATGTCGGACAGCGTGAGACCCAGTACTTC

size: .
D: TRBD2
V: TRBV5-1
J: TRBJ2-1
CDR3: CASSWGAGGGALISYNEQFF
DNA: TGCGCCAGCAGCTGGGGAGCCGGCGGGGGGGCCTTAATCTCCTACAATGAGCAGTTCTTC

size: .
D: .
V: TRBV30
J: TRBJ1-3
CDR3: CAWSTGSGNTIYF
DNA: TGTGCCTGGAGTACAGGCTCTGGAAACACCATATATTTT

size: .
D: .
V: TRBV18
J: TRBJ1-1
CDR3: CASSPTRREMNTEAFF
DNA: TGTGCCAGCTCACCAACACGGAGAGAAATGAACACTGAAGCTTTCTTT

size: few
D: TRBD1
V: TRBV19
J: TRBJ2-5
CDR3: CASQPTRLTGDQETQYF
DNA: TGTGCCAGTCAACCTACGCGGCTGACAGGGGACCAAGAGACCCAGTACTTC

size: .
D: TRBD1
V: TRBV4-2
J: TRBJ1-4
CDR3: CASSGQGGFEKLFF
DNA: TGTGCCAGCAGCGGACAGGGAGGATTTGAAAAACTGTTTTTT

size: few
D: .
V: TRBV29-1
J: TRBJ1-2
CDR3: CSVEPGPGDYGYTF
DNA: TGCAGCGTTGAGCCCGGGCCGGGGGACTATGGCTACACCTTC

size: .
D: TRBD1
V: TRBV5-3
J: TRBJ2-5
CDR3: CASSLTGGETQYF
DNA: TGTGCCAGCAGCCTGACAGGGGGAGAGACCCAGTACTTC

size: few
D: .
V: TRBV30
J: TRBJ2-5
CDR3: CAWSVRGVAETQYF
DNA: TGTGCCTGGAGTGTAAGGGGGGTCGCGGAGACCCAGTACTTC

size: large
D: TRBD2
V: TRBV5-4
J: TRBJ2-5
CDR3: CASSGRGGGALETQYF
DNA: TGTGCCAGCAGCGGTCGGGGCGGGGGGGCCCTGGAGACCCAGTACTTC

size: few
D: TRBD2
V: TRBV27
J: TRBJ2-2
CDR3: CASSLLAGVNTGELFF
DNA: TGTGCCAGCAGTTTACTAGCGGGGGTTAACACCGGGGAGCTGTTTTTT

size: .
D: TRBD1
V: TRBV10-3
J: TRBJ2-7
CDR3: CAISGTGGNEQYF
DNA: TGTGCCATCAGTGGGACAGGAGGTAACGAGCAGTACTTC

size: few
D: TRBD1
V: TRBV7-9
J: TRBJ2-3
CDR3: CASSFNRQGTDTQYF
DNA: TGTGCCAGCAGCTTCAATCGACAGGGAACAGATACGCAGTATTTT

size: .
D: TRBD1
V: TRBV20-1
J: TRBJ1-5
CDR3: CSAPEVRTGVNQPQHF
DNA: TGCAGTGCCCCGGAGGTCAGGACAGGGGTCAATCAGCCCCAGCATTTT

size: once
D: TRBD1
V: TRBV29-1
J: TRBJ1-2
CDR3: CSVIRDRANYGYTF
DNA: TGCAGCGTAATCCGGGACAGGGCTAACTATGGCTACACCTTC

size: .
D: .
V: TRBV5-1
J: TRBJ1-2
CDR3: CASSLDGGGIYGYTF
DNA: TGCGCCAGCAGCTTGGACGGTGGGGGGATTTATGGCTACACCTTC

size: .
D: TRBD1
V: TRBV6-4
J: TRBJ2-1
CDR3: CASSRGQGSNEQFF
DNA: TGTGCCAGCAGTAGGGGACAGGGCTCCAATGAGCAGTTCTTC

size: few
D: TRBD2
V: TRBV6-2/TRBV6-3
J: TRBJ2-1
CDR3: CASSYLAGGRNEQFF
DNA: TGTGCCAGCAGTTACTTAGCGGGGGGGCGAAATGAGCAGTTCTTC

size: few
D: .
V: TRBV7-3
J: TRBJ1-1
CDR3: CASSLSGGTEAFF
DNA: TGTGCCAGCAGCTTATCGGGGGGCACTGAAGCTTTCTTT

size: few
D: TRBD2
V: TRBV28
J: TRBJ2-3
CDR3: CASSSTRSGGATDTQYF
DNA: TGTGCCAGCAGTTCTACCCGTAGCGGGGGGGCCACAGATACGCAGTATTTT